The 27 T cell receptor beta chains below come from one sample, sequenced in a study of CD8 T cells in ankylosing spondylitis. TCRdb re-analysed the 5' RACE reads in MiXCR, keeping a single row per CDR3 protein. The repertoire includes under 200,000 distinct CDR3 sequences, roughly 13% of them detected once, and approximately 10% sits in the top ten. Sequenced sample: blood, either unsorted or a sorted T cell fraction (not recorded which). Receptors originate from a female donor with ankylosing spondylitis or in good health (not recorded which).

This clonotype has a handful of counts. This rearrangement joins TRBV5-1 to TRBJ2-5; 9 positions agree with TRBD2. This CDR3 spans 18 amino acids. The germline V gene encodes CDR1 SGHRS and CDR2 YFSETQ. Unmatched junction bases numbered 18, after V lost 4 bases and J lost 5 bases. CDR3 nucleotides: TGCGCCAGCAGCGGGGACGACTGGCTAGCGGGAAGGAGGGAGACCCAGTACTTC. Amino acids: CASSGDDWLAGRRETQYF.

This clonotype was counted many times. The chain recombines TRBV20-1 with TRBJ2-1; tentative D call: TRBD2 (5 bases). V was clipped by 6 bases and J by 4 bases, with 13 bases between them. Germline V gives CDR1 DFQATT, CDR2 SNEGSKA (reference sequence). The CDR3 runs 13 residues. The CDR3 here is CSATLREYNEQFF. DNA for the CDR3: TGCAGTGCGACGTTGAGGGAGTACAATGAGCAGTTCTTC.

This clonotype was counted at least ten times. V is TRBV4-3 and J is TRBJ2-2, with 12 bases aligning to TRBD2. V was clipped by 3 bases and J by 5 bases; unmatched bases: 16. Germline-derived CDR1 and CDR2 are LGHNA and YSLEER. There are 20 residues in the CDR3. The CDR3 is CASSQQDWLAGGPETGELFF. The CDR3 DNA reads TGCGCCAGCAGCCAGCAAGATTGGCTAGCGGGAGGGCCGGAAACCGGGGAGCTGTTTTTT.

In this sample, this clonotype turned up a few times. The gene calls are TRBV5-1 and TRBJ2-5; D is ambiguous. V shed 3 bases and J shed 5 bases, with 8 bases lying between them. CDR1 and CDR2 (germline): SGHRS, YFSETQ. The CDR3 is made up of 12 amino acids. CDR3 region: CASSSMGETQYF. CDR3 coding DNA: TGCGCCAGCAGCTCAATGGGGGAGACCCAGTACTTC.

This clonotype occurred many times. The CDR3 region is CSVHQGSETQYF. CDR3 DNA: TGCAGCGTTCATCAAGGGTCAGAGACCCAGTACTTC. The J gene is TRBJ2-5, the V gene TRBV29-1; D remains ambiguous. Germline CDR1 and CDR2: SQVTM and ANQGSEA. V was trimmed by 5 bases and J by 4 bases, leaving 11 bases between them. This CDR3 comprises 12 residues.

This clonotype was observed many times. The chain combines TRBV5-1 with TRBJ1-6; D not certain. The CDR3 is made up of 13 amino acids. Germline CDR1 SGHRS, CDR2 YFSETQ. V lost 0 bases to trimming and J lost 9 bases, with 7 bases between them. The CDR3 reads CASSLEGRSPLHF. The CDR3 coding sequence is TGCGCCAGCAGCTTGGAAGGTCGTTCACCCCTCCACTTT.

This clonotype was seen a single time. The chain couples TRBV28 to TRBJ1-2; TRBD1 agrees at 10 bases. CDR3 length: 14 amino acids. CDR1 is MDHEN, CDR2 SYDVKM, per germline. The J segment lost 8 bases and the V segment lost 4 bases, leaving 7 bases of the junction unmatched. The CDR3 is CASSYTGTGEGYTF. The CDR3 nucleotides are TGTGCCAGCAGTTACACCGGGACAGGGGAGGGCTACACCTTC.

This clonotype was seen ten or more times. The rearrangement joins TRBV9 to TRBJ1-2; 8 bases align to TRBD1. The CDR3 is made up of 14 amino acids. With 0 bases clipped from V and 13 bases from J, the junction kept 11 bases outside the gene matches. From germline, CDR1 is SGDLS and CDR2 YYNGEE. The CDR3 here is CASSVAGQGVRVTF. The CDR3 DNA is TGTGCCAGCAGCGTAGCCGGACAGGGAGTTCGTGTCACCTTC.

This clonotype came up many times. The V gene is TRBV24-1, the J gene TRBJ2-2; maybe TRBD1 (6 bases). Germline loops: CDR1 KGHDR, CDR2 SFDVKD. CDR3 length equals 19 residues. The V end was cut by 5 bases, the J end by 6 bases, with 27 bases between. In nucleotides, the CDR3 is TGTGCCACCAGTGGGAGACAGGACATAGGACCCCCGCGGGCCGGGGAGCTGTTTTTT. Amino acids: CATSGRQDIGPPRAGELFF.

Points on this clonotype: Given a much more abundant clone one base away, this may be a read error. The CDR3 nucleotides read TGTGCCATCAGGGATCAGGGCCCTGTAGCTTTCTTT. Translating it yields CAIRDQGPVAFF. V gene TRBV10-3 combines with J gene TRBJ1-1, with a tentative D call TRBD1 (5 bases). Germline values: CDR1 ENHRY, CDR2 SYGVKD. V lost 6 bases, J lost 10 bases, and 15 bases lay in between. This CDR3 is 12 amino acids long.

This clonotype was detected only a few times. In DNA, the CDR3 is TGCAGTGCTAGTATCGGGAGGGCCAGTGAGCAGTTCTTC. Amino acid sequence: CSASIGRASEQFF. The chain combines TRBV20-1 with TRBJ2-1; 8 bases agree with TRBD2. This CDR3 region has 13 residues. CDR1 DFQATT and CDR2 SNEGSKA come from the germline V gene (reference sequence). V lost 3 bases to trimming and J lost 9 bases; unmatched junction nucleotides: 7.

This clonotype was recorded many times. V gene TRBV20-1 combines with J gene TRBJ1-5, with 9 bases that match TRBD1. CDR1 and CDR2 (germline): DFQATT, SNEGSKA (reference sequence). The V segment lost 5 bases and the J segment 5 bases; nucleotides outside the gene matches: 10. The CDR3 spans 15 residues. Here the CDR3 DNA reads TGCAGTGCTCAAACCCAAACAGGGGGCCATCAGCCCCAGCATTTT. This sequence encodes CSAQTQTGGHQPQHF.

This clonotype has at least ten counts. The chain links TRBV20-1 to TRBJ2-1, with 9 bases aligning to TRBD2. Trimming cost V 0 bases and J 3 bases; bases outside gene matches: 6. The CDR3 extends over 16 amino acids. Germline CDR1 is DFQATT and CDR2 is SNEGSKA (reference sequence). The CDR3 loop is CSARDLGLALYNEQFF. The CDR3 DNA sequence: TGCAGTGCTAGAGATCTGGGACTAGCCCTCTACAATGAGCAGTTCTTC.

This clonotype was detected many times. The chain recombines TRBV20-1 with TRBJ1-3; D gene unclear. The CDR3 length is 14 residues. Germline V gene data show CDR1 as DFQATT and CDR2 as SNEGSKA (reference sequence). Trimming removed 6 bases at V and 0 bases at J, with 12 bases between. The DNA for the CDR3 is TGCAGTGCACCCGACCGAAACTCTGGAAACACCATATATTTT. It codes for CSAPDRNSGNTIYF.

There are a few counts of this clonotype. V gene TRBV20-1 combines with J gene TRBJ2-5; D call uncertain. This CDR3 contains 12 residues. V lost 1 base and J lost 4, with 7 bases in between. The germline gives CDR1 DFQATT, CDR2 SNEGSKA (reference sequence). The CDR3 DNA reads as TGCAGTGCTAGAGGGGCCGGAGAGACCCAGTACTTC. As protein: CSARGAGETQYF.

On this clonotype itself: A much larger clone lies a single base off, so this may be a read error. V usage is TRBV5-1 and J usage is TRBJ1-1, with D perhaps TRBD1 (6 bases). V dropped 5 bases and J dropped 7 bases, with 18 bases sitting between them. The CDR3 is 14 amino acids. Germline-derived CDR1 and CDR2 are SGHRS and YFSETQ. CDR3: CASSSGHREGEAFF. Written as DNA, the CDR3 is TGCGCCAGCAGTAGCGGGCACAGGGAGGGTGAAGCTTTCTTT.

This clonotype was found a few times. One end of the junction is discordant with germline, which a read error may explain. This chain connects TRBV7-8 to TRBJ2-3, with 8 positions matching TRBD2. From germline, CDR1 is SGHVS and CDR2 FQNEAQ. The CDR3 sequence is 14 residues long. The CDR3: CASSLSGSRDTQYF. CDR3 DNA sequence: TGTGCCAGCAGCTTAAGCGGGAGCAGAGATACGCAGTATTTT.

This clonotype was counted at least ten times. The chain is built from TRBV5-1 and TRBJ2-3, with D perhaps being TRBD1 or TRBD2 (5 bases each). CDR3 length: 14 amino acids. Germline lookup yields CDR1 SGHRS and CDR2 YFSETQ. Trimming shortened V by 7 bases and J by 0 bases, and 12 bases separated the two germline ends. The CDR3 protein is CASGQGTSTDTQYF. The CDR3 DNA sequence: TGCGCCAGCGGTCAAGGGACCAGCACAGATACGCAGTATTTT.

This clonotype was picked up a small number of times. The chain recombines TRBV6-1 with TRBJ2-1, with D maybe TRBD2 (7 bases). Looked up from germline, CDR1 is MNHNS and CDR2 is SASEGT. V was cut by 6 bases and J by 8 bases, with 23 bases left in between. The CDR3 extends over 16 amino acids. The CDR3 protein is CASSTHGGPSTDEQFF. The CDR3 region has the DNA TGTGCCAGCAGCACCCACGGGGGGCCTTCTACCGATGAGCAGTTCTTC.

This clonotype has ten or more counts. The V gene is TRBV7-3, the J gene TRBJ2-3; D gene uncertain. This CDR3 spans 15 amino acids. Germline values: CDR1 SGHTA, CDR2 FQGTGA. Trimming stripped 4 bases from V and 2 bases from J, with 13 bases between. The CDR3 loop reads CASSSIGRDTDTQYF. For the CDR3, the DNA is TGTGCCAGCAGCTCTATCGGGCGCGACACAGATACGCAGTATTTT.

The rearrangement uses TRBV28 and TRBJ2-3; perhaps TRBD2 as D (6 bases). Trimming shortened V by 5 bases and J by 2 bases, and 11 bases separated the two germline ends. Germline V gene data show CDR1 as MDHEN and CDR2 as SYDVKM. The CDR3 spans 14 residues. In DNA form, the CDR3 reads TGTGCCAGCAGTCCCGGACTATACACAGATACGCAGTATTTT. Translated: CASSPGLYTDTQYF.

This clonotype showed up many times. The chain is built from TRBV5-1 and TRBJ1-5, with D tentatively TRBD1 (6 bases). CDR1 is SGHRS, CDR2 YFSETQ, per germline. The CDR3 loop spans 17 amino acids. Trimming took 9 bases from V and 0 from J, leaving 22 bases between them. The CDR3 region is CATLNWDTFYSNQPQHF. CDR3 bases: TGCGCCACCCTTAACTGGGACACGTTTTATAGCAATCAGCCCCAGCATTTT.

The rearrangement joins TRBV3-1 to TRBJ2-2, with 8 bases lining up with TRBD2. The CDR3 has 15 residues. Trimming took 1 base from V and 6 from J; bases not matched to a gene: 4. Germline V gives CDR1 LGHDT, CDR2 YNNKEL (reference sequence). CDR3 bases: TGTGCCAGCAGCCAAGGGCCACTAGCGGCCGGGGAGCTGTTTTTT. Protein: CASSQGPLAAGELFF.

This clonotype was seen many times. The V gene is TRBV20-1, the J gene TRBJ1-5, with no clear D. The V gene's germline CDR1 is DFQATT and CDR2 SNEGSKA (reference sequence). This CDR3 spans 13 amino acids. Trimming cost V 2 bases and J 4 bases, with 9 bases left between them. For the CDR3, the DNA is TGCAGTGCTAGAACCCAGAGAAATCAGCCCCAGCATTTT. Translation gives CSARTQRNQPQHF.

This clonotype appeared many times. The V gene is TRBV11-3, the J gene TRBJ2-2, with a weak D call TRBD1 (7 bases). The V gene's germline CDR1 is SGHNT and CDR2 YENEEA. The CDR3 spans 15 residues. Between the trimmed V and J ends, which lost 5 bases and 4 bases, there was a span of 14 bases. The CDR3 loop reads CASSSRGASTGELFF. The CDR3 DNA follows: TGTGCCAGCAGCAGCAGGGGGGCTAGCACCGGGGAGCTGTTTTTT.

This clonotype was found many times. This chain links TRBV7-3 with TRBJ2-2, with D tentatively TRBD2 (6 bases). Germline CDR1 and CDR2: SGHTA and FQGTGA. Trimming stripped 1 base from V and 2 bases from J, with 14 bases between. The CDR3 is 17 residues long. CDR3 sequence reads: CASSLSYGGGNTGELFF. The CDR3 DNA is TGTGCCAGCAGCTTAAGTTATGGGGGAGGTAACACCGGGGAGCTGTTTTTT.

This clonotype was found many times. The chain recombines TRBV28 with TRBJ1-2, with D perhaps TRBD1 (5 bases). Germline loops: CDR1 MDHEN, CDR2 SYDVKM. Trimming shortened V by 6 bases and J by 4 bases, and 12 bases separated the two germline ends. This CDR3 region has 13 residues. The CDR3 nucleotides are TGTGCCAGCAGGCCCGACAGATTCTATGGCTACACCTTC. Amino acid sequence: CASRPDRFYGYTF.